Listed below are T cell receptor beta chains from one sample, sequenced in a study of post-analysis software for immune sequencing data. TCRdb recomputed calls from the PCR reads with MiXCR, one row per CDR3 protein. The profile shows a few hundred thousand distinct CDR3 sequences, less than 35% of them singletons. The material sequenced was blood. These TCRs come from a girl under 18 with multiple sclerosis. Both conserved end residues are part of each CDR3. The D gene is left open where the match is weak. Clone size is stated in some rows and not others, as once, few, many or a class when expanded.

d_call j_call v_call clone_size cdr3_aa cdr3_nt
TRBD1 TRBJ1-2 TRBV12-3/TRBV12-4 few CASSFSAGGYGYTF TGTGCCAGCAGTTTTTCGGCAGGGGGCTATGGCTACACCTTC
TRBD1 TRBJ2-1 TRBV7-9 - CASSTPGQNNEQFF TGTGCCAGCAGCACGCCGGGACAGAACAATGAGCAGTTCTTC
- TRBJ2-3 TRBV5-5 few CASSIGLGPKDTQYF TGTGCCAGCTCCATCGGTTTGGGGCCCAAGGATACGCAGTATTTT
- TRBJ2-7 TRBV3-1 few CASSQALAYEQYF TGTGCCAGCAGCCAGGCCTTAGCTTACGAGCAGTACTTC
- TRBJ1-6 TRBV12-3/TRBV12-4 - CASTQSGYSPLHF TGTGCCAGCACCCAATCAGGGTATTCACCCCTCCACTTT
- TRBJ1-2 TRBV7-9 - CASSPTRLGDGYTF TGTGCCAGCAGCCCAACTCGGCTAGGGGATGGCTACACCTTC
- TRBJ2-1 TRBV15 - CATSRVLDEQFF TGTGCCACCAGCAGAGTATTGGATGAGCAGTTCTTC
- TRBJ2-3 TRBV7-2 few CASSSQIDTQYF TGTGCCAGCAGCTCCCAAATAGATACGCAGTATTTT
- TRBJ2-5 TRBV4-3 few CASSPMAMETQYF TGCGCCAGCAGCCCGATGGCAATGGAGACCCAGTACTTC
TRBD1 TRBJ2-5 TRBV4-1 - CASSVDRNQETQYF TGCGCCAGCAGCGTGGACAGGAATCAAGAGACCCAGTACTTC
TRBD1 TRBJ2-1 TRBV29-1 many CSVEDNTPGTGQYNEQFF TGCAGCGTTGAAGACAATACCCCCGGGACAGGGCAGTACAATGAGCAGTTCTTC
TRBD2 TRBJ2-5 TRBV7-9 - CASSLALAGTQETQYF TGTGCCAGCAGCTTAGCCCTAGCGGGGACCCAAGAGACCCAGTACTTC
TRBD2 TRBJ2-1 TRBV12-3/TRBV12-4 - CASSPPGLAPGEQFF TGTGCCAGCAGTCCCCCGGGACTAGCCCCGGGTGAGCAGTTCTTC
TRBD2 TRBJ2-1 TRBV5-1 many CASSLGGGALEQFF TGCGCCAGCAGCTTGGGCGGGGGGGCCCTTGAGCAGTTCTTC
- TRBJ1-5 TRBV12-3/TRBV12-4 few CASSLGELVQPQHF TGTGCCAGCAGTCTGGGGGAATTGGTGCAGCCCCAGCATTTT
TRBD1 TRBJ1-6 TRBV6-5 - CASSWTGGNNSPLHF TGTGCCAGCAGTTGGACAGGGGGGAATAATTCACCCCTCCACTTT
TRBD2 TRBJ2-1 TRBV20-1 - CSARTLATSDYNEQFF TGCAGTGCTAGGACGTTAGCAACTAGCGACTACAATGAGCAGTTCTTC
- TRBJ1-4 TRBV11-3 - CASSFYGRGANEKLFF TGTGCCAGCAGCTTCTATGGGCGCGGGGCTAATGAAAAACTGTTTTTT
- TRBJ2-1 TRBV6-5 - CATFTGTRRREQFF TGTGCCACTTTTACGGGGACTCGACGGAGGGAGCAGTTCTTC
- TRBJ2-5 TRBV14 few CASSLPDYQETQYF TGTGCCAGCAGCCTCCCGGATTACCAAGAGACCCAGTACTTC
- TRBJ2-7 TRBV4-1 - CASSQDRWGLTYEQYF TGCGCCAGCAGCCAAGACCGTTGGGGACTCACCTACGAGCAGTACTTC
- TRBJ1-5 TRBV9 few CASSVARRGGNQPQHF TGTGCCAGCAGCGTAGCTCGGCGGGGAGGCAATCAGCCCCAGCATTTT